The TCR beta chain under discussion was sequenced for a study of T cells in Graves' hyperthyroidism and ophthalmopathy. V lost 2 bases, J lost 0 bases, and 4 bases lay in between. Germline-derived CDR1 and CDR2 are MNHEY and SVGEGT. This CDR3 is 13 amino acids long. RNA transcripts gave rise to amplified TCR beta CDR3 regions. Researchers ran a first-round RT-PCR on the TCR CDR3 using the HTBI primer set. A single record per CDR3 protein comes from TCRdb applying MiXCR to the multiplex PCR reads. The repertoire has roughly 380,000 distinct CDR3 sequences, 19% of them found once; the top ten carry roughly 3.5%.

What was sequenced was blood. This sequence joins TRBV6-2 or TRBV6-3 and TRBJ1-1; D remains unclear. The sequence was collected from a young woman with Graves' hyperthyroidism. Written as DNA, the CDR3 is TGTGCCAGCAGTTACCCAGTGAACACTGAAGCTTTCTTT. This gives the protein CASSYPVNTEAFF.